This record looks at one T cell receptor beta chain sequence and its context. The target antigen is unknown. Generated by immunoSEQ multiplex PCR, the TCRdb table keeps only in-frame clones and is missing some. The data contain 5,500 to 7,500 clones, under 75% of them seen just once; the ten biggest clones take up nearly 45%. This CDR3 comprises 15 residues. CDR1 and CDR2 from the germline V gene are MRHNA and SNTAGT. Trimming removed 6 bases from V and 5 bases from J; junction bases left unmatched: 12. The sample comes from a study of CD8 T cell repertoires and HIV-1 epitope variants. The overall study: Separate wells received one of Twenty-five Gag or Nef variant peptides.

Sample: cultured CD8+ T cells derived from PBMCs. This rearrangement joins TRBV6-4 to TRBJ1-2; the match to TRBD1 covers 7 bases. This clonotype was sampled from a male donor with HIV. CDR3 amino acids: CASRRDSQGPYGYTF. The CDR3, as DNA: TGTGCCAGCAGGCGGGACAGCCAGGGCCCATATGGCTACACCTTC.